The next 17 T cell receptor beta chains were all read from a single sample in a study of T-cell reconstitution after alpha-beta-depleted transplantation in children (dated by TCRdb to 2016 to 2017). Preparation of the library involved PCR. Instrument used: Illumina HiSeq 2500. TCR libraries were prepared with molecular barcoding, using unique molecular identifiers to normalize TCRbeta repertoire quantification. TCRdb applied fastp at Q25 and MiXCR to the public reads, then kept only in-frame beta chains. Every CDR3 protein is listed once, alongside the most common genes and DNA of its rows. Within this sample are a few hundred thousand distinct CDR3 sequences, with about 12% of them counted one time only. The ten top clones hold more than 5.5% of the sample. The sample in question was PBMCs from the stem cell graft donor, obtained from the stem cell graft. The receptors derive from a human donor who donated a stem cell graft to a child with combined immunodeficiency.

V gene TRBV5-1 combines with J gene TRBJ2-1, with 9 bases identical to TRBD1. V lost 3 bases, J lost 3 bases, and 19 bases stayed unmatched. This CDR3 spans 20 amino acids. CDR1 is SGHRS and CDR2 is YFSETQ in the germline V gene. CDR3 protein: CASSSTGTGWGIGLYNEQFF. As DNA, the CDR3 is TGCGCCAGCAGCTCCACCGGGACAGGGTGGGGGATTGGGCTCTACAATGAGCAGTTCTTC.

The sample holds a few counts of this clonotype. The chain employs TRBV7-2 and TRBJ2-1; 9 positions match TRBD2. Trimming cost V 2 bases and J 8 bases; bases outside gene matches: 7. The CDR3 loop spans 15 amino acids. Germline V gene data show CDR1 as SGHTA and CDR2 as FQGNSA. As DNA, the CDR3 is TGTGCCAGCAGCTTACGTGGCGGGAGGGTCCATGAGCAGTTCTTC. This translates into CASSLRGGRVHEQFF. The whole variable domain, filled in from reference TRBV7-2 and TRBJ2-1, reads GAGVSQSPSNKVTEKGKDVELRCDPISGHTALYWYRQSLGQGLEFLIYFQGNSAPDKSGLPSDRFSAERTGGSVSTLTIQRTQQEDSAVYLCASSLRGGRVHEQFFGPGTRLTVL.

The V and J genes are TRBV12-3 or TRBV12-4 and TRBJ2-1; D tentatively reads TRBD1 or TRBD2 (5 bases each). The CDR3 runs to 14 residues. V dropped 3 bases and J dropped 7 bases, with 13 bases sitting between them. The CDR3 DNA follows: TGTGCCAGCAGTTTCGAAGGGGAGTTGAATGAGCAGTTCTTC. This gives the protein CASSFEGELNEQFF.

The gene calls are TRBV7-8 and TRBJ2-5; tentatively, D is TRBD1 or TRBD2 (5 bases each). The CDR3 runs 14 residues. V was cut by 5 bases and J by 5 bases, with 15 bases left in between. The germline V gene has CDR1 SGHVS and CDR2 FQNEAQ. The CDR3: CASSPPGRGETQYF. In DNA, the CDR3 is TGTGCCAGCAGCCCCCCAGGGAGAGGGGAGACCCAGTACTTC.

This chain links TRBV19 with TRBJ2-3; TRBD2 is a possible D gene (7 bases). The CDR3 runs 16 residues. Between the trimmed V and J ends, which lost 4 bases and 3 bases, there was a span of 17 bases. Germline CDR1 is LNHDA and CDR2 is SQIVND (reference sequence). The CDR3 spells CASSSPYREGTDTQYF. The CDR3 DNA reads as TGTGCCAGTAGTAGTCCCTACAGGGAGGGAACAGATACGCAGTATTTT.

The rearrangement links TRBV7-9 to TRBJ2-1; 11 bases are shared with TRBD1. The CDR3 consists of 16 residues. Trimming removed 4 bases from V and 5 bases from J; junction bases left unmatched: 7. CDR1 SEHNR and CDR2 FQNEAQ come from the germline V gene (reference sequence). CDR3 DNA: TGTGCCAGCAGCTCCCCGGACAGGGGGCACAACAATGAGCAGTTCTTC. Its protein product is CASSSPDRGHNNEQFF.

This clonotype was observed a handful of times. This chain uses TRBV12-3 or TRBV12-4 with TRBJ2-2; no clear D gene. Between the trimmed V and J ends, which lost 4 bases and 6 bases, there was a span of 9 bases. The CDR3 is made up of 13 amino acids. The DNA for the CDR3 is TGTGCCAGCAGTTCCAACCTAGCCGGGGAGCTGTTTTTT. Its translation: CASSSNLAGELFF.

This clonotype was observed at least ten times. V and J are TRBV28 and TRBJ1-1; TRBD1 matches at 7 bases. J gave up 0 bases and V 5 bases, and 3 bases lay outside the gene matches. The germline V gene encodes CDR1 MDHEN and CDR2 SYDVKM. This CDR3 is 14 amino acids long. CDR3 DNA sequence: TGTGCCAGCAGTGCGGGACAGATGAACACTGAAGCTTTCTTT. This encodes CASSAGQMNTEAFF.

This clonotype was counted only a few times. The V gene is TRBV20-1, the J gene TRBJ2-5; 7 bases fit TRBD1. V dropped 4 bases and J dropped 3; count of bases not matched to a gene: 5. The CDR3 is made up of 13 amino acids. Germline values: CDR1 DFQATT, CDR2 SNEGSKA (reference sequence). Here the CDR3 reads CSATDRQKETQYF. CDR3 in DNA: TGCAGTGCTACGGACAGGCAAAAAGAGACCCAGTACTTC.

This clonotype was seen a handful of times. The DNA of the CDR3 is TGTGCCAGCCACTCTTCGGGAGCGCCTACTATTAACAATGAGCAGTTCTTC. The encoded protein is CASHSSGAPTINNEQFF. The chain carries TRBV6-2 or TRBV6-3 and TRBJ2-1; D might be TRBD2 (6 bases). Per the germline V gene, CDR1 is MNHEY and CDR2 is SVGEGT. This CDR3 is built from 17 residues. The V end was cut by 8 bases, the J end by 5 bases, with 25 bases between.

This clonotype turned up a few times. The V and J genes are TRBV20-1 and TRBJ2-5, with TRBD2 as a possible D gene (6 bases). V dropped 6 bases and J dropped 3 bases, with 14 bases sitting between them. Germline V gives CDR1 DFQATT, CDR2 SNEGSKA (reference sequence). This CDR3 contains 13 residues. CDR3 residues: CSAMGLAEETQYF. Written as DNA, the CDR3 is TGCAGTGCCATGGGATTAGCGGAAGAGACCCAGTACTTC.

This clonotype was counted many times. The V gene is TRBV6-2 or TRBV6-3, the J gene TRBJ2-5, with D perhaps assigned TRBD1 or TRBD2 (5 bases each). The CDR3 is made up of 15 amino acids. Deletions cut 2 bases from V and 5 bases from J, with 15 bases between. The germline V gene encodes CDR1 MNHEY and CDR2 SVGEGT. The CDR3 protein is CASSYVVQGGETQYF. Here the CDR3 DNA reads TGTGCCAGCAGTTACGTCGTGCAGGGCGGGGAGACCCAGTACTTC.

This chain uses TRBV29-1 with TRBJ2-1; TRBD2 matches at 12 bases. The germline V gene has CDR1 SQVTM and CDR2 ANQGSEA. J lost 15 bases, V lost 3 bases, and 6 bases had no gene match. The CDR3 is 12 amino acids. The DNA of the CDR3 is TGCAGCGTTGAGTCTAGCGGGGGGGCCTGGTTCTTC. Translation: CSVESSGGAWFF.

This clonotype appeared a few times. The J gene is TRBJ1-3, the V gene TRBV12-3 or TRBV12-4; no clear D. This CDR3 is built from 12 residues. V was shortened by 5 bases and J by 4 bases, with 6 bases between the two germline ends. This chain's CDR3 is CASSIQGNTIYF. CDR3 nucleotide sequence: TGTGCCAGCAGTATACAGGGAAACACCATATATTTT.

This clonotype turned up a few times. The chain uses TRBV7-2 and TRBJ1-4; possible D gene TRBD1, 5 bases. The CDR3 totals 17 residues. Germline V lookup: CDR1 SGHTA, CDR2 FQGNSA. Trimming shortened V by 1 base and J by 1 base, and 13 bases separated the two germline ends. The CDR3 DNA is TGTGCCAGCAGCTTAGGGGCAGGGAGTCTAACTAATGAAAAACTGTTTTTT. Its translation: CASSLGAGSLTNEKLFF.

The CDR3 sequence is CASSLGVGGSTYEQYF. CDR3 coding DNA: TGTGCCAGCAGCTTAGGAGTGGGTGGGTCAACCTACGAGCAGTACTTC. This chain joins TRBV7-2 and TRBJ2-7; D unresolved. Germline V lookup: CDR1 SGHTA, CDR2 FQGNSA. V lost 1 base and J 2 bases, leaving 15 bases between the germline ends. CDR3 length equals 16 residues.

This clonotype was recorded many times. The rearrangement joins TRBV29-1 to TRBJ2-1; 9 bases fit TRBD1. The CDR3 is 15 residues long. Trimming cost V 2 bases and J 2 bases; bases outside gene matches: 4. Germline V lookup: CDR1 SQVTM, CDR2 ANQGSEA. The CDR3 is CSVETWTGAYNEQFF. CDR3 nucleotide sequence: TGCAGCGTTGAAACTTGGACAGGGGCCTACAATGAGCAGTTCTTC.